Listed here are 17 T cell receptor beta chains from one sample, sequenced in a study of blood T cell repertoires in COVID-19. Measured with immunoSEQ multiplex PCR; TCRdb has only the in-frame clones, and not every one. The sample consists of 130,000 or so clones, roughly 80% of them appearing once. Input material: PBMCs or T cells enriched from blood (not recorded which). All receptors come from a man between 45 and 60 years old who had recovered from COVID-19.

V is TRBV7-8 and J is TRBJ2-7, with 8 bases aligning to TRBD1. Trimming cost V 3 bases and J 7 bases; bases outside gene matches: 8. This CDR3 contains 14 residues. CDR1 and CDR2 (germline): SGHVS, FQNEAQ. The CDR3: CASSFRDRLREQYF. The CDR3 region has the DNA TGTGCCAGCAGCTTCCGGGACAGGCTTCGAGAGCAGTACTTC. The variable domain in full, completed from reference TRBV7-8 and TRBJ2-7, reads GAGVSQSPRYKVAKRGQDVALRCDPISGHVSLFWYQQALGQGPEFLTYFQNEAQLDKSGLPSDRFFAERPEGSVSTLKIQRTQQEDSAVYLCASSFRDRLREQYFGPGTRLTVT.

The chain recombines TRBV18 with TRBJ2-3; D is unresolved. Per the germline V gene, CDR1 is KGHSH and CDR2 is LQKENI. The CDR3 runs to 12 residues. Trimming pared 3 bases from V and 4 bases from J, leaving 5 bases between. CDR3: CASSPNSDTQYF. CDR3 coding DNA: TGTGCCAGCTCACCTAACTCAGATACGCAGTATTTT.

This clone was seen more than once but under ten times. The chain recombines TRBV9 with TRBJ1-1, with D unresolved. This CDR3 spans 12 amino acids. V was pared by 0 bases and J by 5 bases, with 5 bases between. Germline V lookup: CDR1 SGDLS, CDR2 YYNGEE. CDR3: CASSVDGTEAFF. CDR3 DNA sequence: TGTGCCAGCAGCGTAGACGGGACTGAAGCTTTCTTT.

J is TRBJ1-2 and V is TRBV5-4, with 7 bases matching TRBD1. The germline gives CDR1 SGHNT, CDR2 YYREEE (reference sequence). The V gene end was trimmed by 0 bases and the J gene end by 2 bases; junction bases not matched to a gene: 1. This CDR3 has 14 amino acids. CDR3 residues: CASSLGGQNYGYTF. CDR3 bases: TGTGCCAGCAGCTTGGGGGGACAGAACTATGGCTACACCTTC.

The chain recombines TRBV10-2 with TRBJ1-2; D unresolved. This CDR3 comprises 13 residues. CDR1 and CDR2 (germline): WSHSY, SAAADI. Trimming cost V 3 bases and J 0 bases, with 5 bases left between them. The CDR3 nucleotides read TGCGCCAGCAGTGATTCAGCTAACTATGGCTACACCTTC. It codes for CASSDSANYGYTF.

The chain uses TRBV5-1 and TRBJ2-7; D is ambiguous. From germline, CDR1 is SGHRS and CDR2 YFSETQ. The CDR3 runs to 12 residues. The V gene lost 0 bases and the J gene lost 5 bases, with 6 bases spanning the gap. The CDR3 region is CASSLVRNEQYF. The CDR3 nucleotides read TGCGCCAGCAGCTTGGTGAGAAACGAGCAGTACTTC. The whole variable domain, filled in from reference TRBV5-1 and TRBJ2-7, reads KAGVTQTPRYLIKTRGQQVTLSCSPISGHRSVSWYQQTPGQGLQFLFEYFSETQRNKGNFPGRFSGRQFSNSRSEMNVSTLELGDSALYLCASSLVRNEQYFGPGTRLTVT.

The table lists this clone with a count of one. The rearrangement joins TRBV5-6 to TRBJ2-2, with 7 nucleotides matching TRBD1. V dropped 5 bases and J dropped 0; count of bases not matched to a gene: 4. Germline V CDR1 and CDR2: SGHDT, YYEEEE. The CDR3 runs 15 residues. This CDR3 is CASRKTGSNTGELFF. Here the CDR3 DNA reads TGTGCCAGCAGGAAGACAGGGTCGAACACCGGGGAGCTGTTTTTT.

The V gene is TRBV9, the J gene TRBJ1-4; 8 nucleotides align to TRBD1. CDR3 size: 15 residues. CDR1 and CDR2 (germline): SGDLS, YYNGEE. With V trimmed by 4 bases and J by 7 bases, 9 bases remained unmatched. The CDR3 loop reads CASSQYGTGLEKLFF. Here the CDR3 DNA reads TGTGCCAGCAGCCAGTACGGGACAGGCCTTGAAAAACTGTTTTTT.

This sequence joins TRBV12-3 or TRBV12-4 and TRBJ2-5; tentative D call: TRBD2 (5 bases). This CDR3 has 13 amino acids. V dropped 5 bases and J dropped 5 bases, with 12 bases sitting between them. CDR3 loop: CASSILRVETQYF. As DNA, the CDR3 is TGTGCCAGCAGTATTCTGCGGGTGGAGACCCAGTACTTC.

This chain connects TRBV6-6 to TRBJ2-1, with D unclear. This CDR3 comprises 15 residues. Germline-derived CDR1 and CDR2 are MNHNY and SVGAGI (reference sequence). V dropped 7 bases and J dropped 9 bases, with 22 bases sitting between them. The DNA of the CDR3 is TGTGCCAGCAACGACAATTCCCAATATTACGGTGAGCAGTTCTTC. Its protein product is CASNDNSQYYGEQFF.

The chain's CDR3 is CASSLNEQFF. The CDR3 coding sequence is TGCGCCAGCAGCCTTAATGAGCAGTTCTTC. This chain connects TRBV10-2 to TRBJ2-1; D ambiguous. CDR1 and CDR2 from the germline V gene are WSHSY and SAAADI. This CDR3 region has 10 residues. Trimming took off 6 bases at V and 7 bases at J, with 4 bases between the two ends.

The chain employs TRBV6-2 or TRBV6-3 and TRBJ2-3, with D uncertain. The CDR3 covers 15 residues. Germline V gene sequence: CDR1 MNHEY, CDR2 SVGEGT. Trimming took 5 bases from V and 2 from J, leaving 14 bases between them. CDR3 in amino acids: CASSTGLGDTDTQYF. The CDR3 DNA reads TGTGCCAGCAGTACCGGTCTTGGAGACACAGATACGCAGTATTTT.

The chain has TRBV4-2 and TRBJ1-5, with 8 bases lining up with TRBD1. V trimming: 1 base; J trimming: 2 bases; junction bases outside the gene matches: 7. Germline V lookup: CDR1 LGHNA, CDR2 YNFKEQ. This CDR3 comprises 17 residues. In DNA form, the CDR3 reads TGTGCCAGCAGCCAAGCAACAGGGGGTTTGGGCAATCAGCCCCAGCATTTT. Protein sequence: CASSQATGGLGNQPQHF.

This chain links TRBV7-2 with TRBJ2-7; 9 bases fit TRBD1. Germline CDR1 SGHTA, CDR2 FQGNSA. V trimming: 1 base; J trimming: 4 bases; junction bases outside the gene matches: 5. The CDR3 totals 15 residues. CDR3 region: CASSLGPGTGYEQYF. The CDR3 region has the DNA TGTGCCAGCAGCTTAGGTCCCGGGACAGGGTACGAGCAGTACTTC.

The rearrangement links TRBV18 to TRBJ2-3; 8 bases are a match to TRBD1. The V segment lost 2 bases and the J segment 6 bases; nucleotides outside the gene matches: 4. The CDR3 is 14 amino acids. Germline CDR1 reads KGHSH; CDR2 reads LQKENI. CDR3 nucleotides: TGTGCCAGCTCACCAATGACAGGGGAGGATACGCAGTATTTT. Translating it yields CASSPMTGEDTQYF.

The gene calls are TRBV2 and TRBJ2-2, with TRBD1 as a possible D gene (5 bases). Germline loops: CDR1 SNHLY, CDR2 FYNNEI. CDR3 length: 12 residues. V shed 7 bases and J shed 7 bases, with 10 bases lying between them. CDR3: CASNQGGGELFF. The CDR3 coding sequence is TGTGCCAGCAACCAGGGTGGCGGGGAGCTGTTTTTT. Full variable domain (outside the CDR3, taken from reference TRBV2 and TRBJ2-2): EPEVTQTPSHQVTQMGQEVILRCVPISNHLYFYWYRQILGQKVEFLVSFYNNEISEKSEIFDDQFSVERPDGSNFTLKIRSTKLEDSAMYFCASNQGGGELFFGEGSRLTVL.

This chain joins TRBV5-1 and TRBJ1-4; 7 bases fit TRBD1. The CDR3 spans 17 residues. The V segment lost 0 bases and the J segment 0 bases; nucleotides outside the gene matches: 5. CDR1 is SGHRS and CDR2 is YFSETQ in the germline V gene. Here the CDR3 DNA reads TGCGCCAGCAGCTTGGGTGGGACAGTTGCAACTAATGAAAAACTGTTTTTT. Translated, it gives CASSLGGTVATNEKLFF.